The 6 T cell receptor beta chains presented below share a single source sample, sequenced in a study of human T cells and chemical hapten exposure. Documented time point: patch test 2, 6 weeks after DPC sensitization. The treatment is: therapeutic diphenylcyclopropenone sensitization with weekly scalp DPC. TCRdb reanalysed the RACE reads using MiXCR and keeps one entry per CDR3 protein. The sample records 42,000 or so distinct CDR3 sequences, around 10% being singletons. The sequences come from whole blood, collected in connection with sensitization to the hapten diphenylcyclopropenone (DPC). These receptors all stem from a woman between 35 and 50 years old with alopecia areata. Some clones in this sample may be carry-over from other donors' samples.

This clonotype has ten or more counts. The chain couples TRBV6-1 to TRBJ1-6; unclear D gene. Per germline, CDR1 MNHNS and CDR2 SASEGT. Trimming removed 3 bases from V and 8 bases from J, with 11 bases in between. The CDR3 totals 14 residues. The CDR3 DNA reads as TGTGCCAGCAGTGATGGGCAGGAGTATTCACCCCTCCACTTT. Amino acids: CASSDGQEYSPLHF.

This clonotype came up many times. J is TRBJ2-1 and V is TRBV24-1; D may be TRBD2 (6 bases). CDR3 length equals 16 residues. The V gene's germline CDR1 is KGHDR and CDR2 SFDVKD. The V end was cut by 2 bases, the J end by 6 bases, with 16 bases between. CDR3 residues: CATSDSGTRRVNEQFF. The CDR3 coding sequence is TGTGCCACCAGTGATTCCGGGACCCGGAGGGTCAATGAGCAGTTCTTC.

This clonotype was observed at least ten times. V gene TRBV27 combines with J gene TRBJ2-3; 13 bases are a match to TRBD2. The ends lost 1 base at V and 4 bases at J; junction bases unmatched: 8. This CDR3 contains 18 residues. Germline V CDR1 and CDR2: MNHEY, SMNVEV (reference sequence). The CDR3 DNA reads as TGTGCCAGCAGTTTATATCGACTAGCGGGGGGTCCGCCAGATACGCAGTATTTT. This encodes CASSLYRLAGGPPDTQYF.

Only a few counts were recorded for this clonotype. The rearrangement joins TRBV20-1 to TRBJ2-3, with 11 bases aligning to TRBD2. Looked up from germline, CDR1 is DFQATT and CDR2 is SNEGSKA (reference sequence). Unmatched junction bases numbered 6, after V lost 1 base and J lost 3 bases. CDR3 length equals 16 residues. The CDR3 sequence is CSARVPTSGATDTQYF. The CDR3 region has the DNA TGCAGTGCTAGAGTCCCGACTAGCGGGGCGACAGATACGCAGTATTTT.

This clonotype was recorded a few times. A much bigger clone sits one base away, suggesting this may be a read error. The rearrangement links TRBV7-6 to TRBJ1-1, with TRBD1 identical over 7 bases. The CDR3 runs to 13 residues. V was clipped by 4 bases and J by 3 bases; unmatched bases: 2. CDR1 and CDR2 (germline): SGHVS, FNYEAQ. For the CDR3, the DNA is TGTGCCAGCAGCTCACAGGGGTACACTGAAGCTTTCTTT. This gives the protein CASSSQGYTEAFF.

This clonotype has a count of ten or more. This chain uses TRBV20-1 with TRBJ1-2, with D uncertain. The CDR3 is 13 residues long. V dropped 0 bases and J dropped 6 bases, with 11 bases sitting between them. Germline CDR1 DFQATT, CDR2 SNEGSKA (reference sequence). This CDR3 is CSARDRYEDGYTF. The CDR3 coding sequence is TGCAGTGCTAGAGATCGGTACGAGGATGGCTACACCTTC.